The 28 T cell receptor beta chains given below trace back to one sample, sequenced in a study of cytomegalovirus exposure and HLA in healthy donors. 60 Vbeta and 13 Jbeta primers were used in PCR. Only in-frame clones appear in the TCRdb table, and some are missing; sequencing was by immunoSEQ multiplex PCR. Counted here are some 150,000 clones, about 80% occurring once; the ten biggest clones make up roughly 1.2%. Sample: PBMCs. The receptors shown here come from a woman between 45 and 65 years old in good health and CMV-seronegative.

This clone was recorded once. The rearrangement uses TRBV7-8 and TRBJ2-5, with 9 bases matching TRBD1. V gave up 3 bases and J gave up 5 bases; unmatched junction bases: 7. This CDR3 region has 15 residues. Germline-derived CDR1 and CDR2 are SGHVS and FQNEAQ. CDR3 DNA: TGTGCCAGCAGCTTCCGGGACAGGGTGGGTGAGACCCAGTACTTC. As protein: CASSFRDRVGETQYF.

This clone came up once. This chain joins TRBV5-4 and TRBJ1-2; D might be TRBD1 (6 bases). Trimming stripped 0 bases from V and 7 bases from J, with 13 bases between. Germline V gene data show CDR1 as SGHNT and CDR2 as YYREEE (reference sequence). This CDR3 is built from 14 residues. CDR3 loop: CASSLVQGKVGYTF. The CDR3 DNA sequence: TGTGCCAGCAGCTTGGTCCAGGGGAAGGTTGGCTACACCTTC.

This rearrangement joins TRBV11-2 to TRBJ2-1; no definite D call. From germline, CDR1 is SGHAT and CDR2 FQNNGV. Trimming stripped 1 base from V and 10 bases from J, with 5 bases between. The CDR3 has 11 residues. The CDR3 is CASSLGPEQFF. The CDR3 DNA follows: TGTGCCAGCAGCTTAGGGCCGGAGCAGTTCTTC.

This clone was seen a single time. The chain combines TRBV5-1 with TRBJ2-3; maybe TRBD1 (6 bases). The V gene's germline CDR1 is SGHRS and CDR2 YFSETQ. The CDR3 runs to 16 residues. Deletions cut 3 bases from V and 1 base from J, with 15 bases between. The CDR3, as DNA: TGCGCCAGCAGCTCCTTACAGGGTGAAGGCACAGATACGCAGTATTTT. Translated, it gives CASSSLQGEGTDTQYF.

The chain uses TRBV29-1 and TRBJ2-1; TRBD2 matches 11 bases. Germline V gene sequence: CDR1 SQVTM, CDR2 ANQGSEA. J was trimmed by 8 bases and V by 7 bases; bases with no gene match: 22. The CDR3 has 18 residues. This CDR3 reads CSEWDRAIAGGTGYEQFF. In DNA form, the CDR3 reads TGCAGCGAATGGGACAGGGCGATAGCGGGAGGGACCGGGTATGAGCAGTTCTTC.

The sample holds a few counts of this clone. The chain employs TRBV28 and TRBJ2-7; tentative D call: TRBD2 (6 bases). V shed 7 bases and J shed 0 bases, with 13 bases lying between them. The germline V gene encodes CDR1 MDHEN and CDR2 SYDVKM. The CDR3 runs 14 residues. As DNA, the CDR3 is TGTGCCAGCACGGGACTCCCGAGCTCCTACGAGCAGTACTTC. Amino acid sequence: CASTGLPSSYEQYF. The full variable domain, completed using reference TRBV28 and TRBJ2-7, is DVKVTQSSRYLVKRTGEKVFLECVQDMDHENMFWYRQDPGLGLRLIYFSYDVKMKEKGDIPEGYSVSREKKERFSLILESASTNQTSMYLCASTGLPSSYEQYFGPGTRLTVT.

The chain recombines TRBV18 with TRBJ1-5; D call uncertain. V was trimmed by 4 bases and J by 0 bases, leaving 7 bases between them. The CDR3 has 14 amino acids. Germline loops: CDR1 KGHSH, CDR2 LQKENI. The CDR3 loop reads CASSQEYSNQPQHF. Here the CDR3 DNA reads TGTGCCAGCTCACAAGAGTATAGCAATCAGCCCCAGCATTTT.

The chain couples TRBV15 to TRBJ1-4; TRBD1 matches 9 bases. This CDR3 has 17 residues. V trimming: 0 bases; J trimming: 7 bases; junction bases outside the gene matches: 9. Germline loops: CDR1 LNHNV, CDR2 YYDKDF (reference sequence). The CDR3 region is CATSREDLTGGGEKLFF. CDR3 bases: TGTGCCACCAGCAGAGAAGACTTGACAGGGGGTGGTGAAAAACTGTTTTTT.

The V gene is TRBV10-3, the J gene TRBJ2-2; unclear D gene. The CDR3 covers 12 residues. Germline lookup yields CDR1 ENHRY and CDR2 SYGVKD. Trimming shortened V by 7 bases and J by 4 bases, and 7 bases separated the two germline ends. In DNA form, the CDR3 reads TGTGCCATCACAGAAACCACCGGGGAGCTGTTTTTT. Encoded protein: CAITETTGELFF.

The chain is built from TRBV9 and TRBJ2-3; 12 nucleotides agree with TRBD2. Germline V gives CDR1 SGDLS, CDR2 YYNGEE. The CDR3 runs 16 residues. J lost 5 bases, V lost 3 bases, and 7 bases had no gene match. The CDR3 loop reads CASSGRGGLAGDTQYF. CDR3 in DNA: TGTGCCAGCAGCGGGAGAGGGGGACTAGCGGGAGATACGCAGTATTTT.

The rearrangement links TRBV7-6 to TRBJ2-7; D might be TRBD1 (6 bases). The V end lost 0 bases, the J end lost 2 bases, and 8 bases lay between the germline ends. Germline V gene lookup returns CDR1 SGHVS and CDR2 FNYEAQ. This CDR3 is built from 14 residues. CDR3 residues: CASSLAGTTYEQYF. The CDR3 nucleotides are TGTGCCAGCAGCTTAGCCGGGACAACCTACGAGCAGTACTTC. The full variable domain, with the rest looked up from reference TRBV7-6 and TRBJ2-7, is GAGVSQSPRYKVTKRGQDVALRCDPISGHVSLYWYRQALGQGPEFLTYFNYEAQQDKSGLPNDRFSAERPEGSISTLTIQRTEQRDSAMYRCASSLAGTTYEQYFGPGTRLTVT.

This chain connects TRBV15 to TRBJ2-7; tentative D call: TRBD2 (6 bases). The CDR3 consists of 14 residues. V lost 9 bases to trimming and J lost 3 bases, with 18 bases between them. CDR1 is LNHNV and CDR2 is YYDKDF in the germline V gene (reference sequence). The CDR3 region is CATKLGRGLYEQYF. The CDR3 bases are TGTGCCACTAAATTAGGGCGGGGTCTCTACGAGCAGTACTTC.

This clone was observed once. This chain connects TRBV7-9 to TRBJ1-2; 9 bases line up with TRBD1. CDR1 SEHNR and CDR2 FQNEAQ come from the germline V gene (reference sequence). The CDR3 contains 15 residues. Losses at the gene ends were 4 bases for V and 8 bases for J; bases not matched to a gene: 11. CDR3 amino acids: CASSWRDREQGGYTF. The CDR3 DNA follows: TGTGCCAGCAGCTGGCGGGACAGGGAGCAAGGAGGCTACACCTTC.

V and J are TRBV5-1 and TRBJ2-5; D uncertain. V was shortened by 1 base and J by 3 bases, with 7 bases between the two germline ends. The CDR3 is 13 amino acids. Germline V lookup: CDR1 SGHRS, CDR2 YFSETQ. The CDR3: CASSLTVEETQYF. As DNA, the CDR3 is TGCGCCAGCAGCTTGACAGTAGAAGAGACCCAGTACTTC.

In this sample, this clone turned up a few times. The CDR3, as DNA: TGTGCCAGCAGCTTGGGTAGCATGATGAACACTGAAGCTTTCTTT. The encoded protein is CASSLGSMMNTEAFF. The chain has TRBV5-4 and TRBJ1-1; unclear D gene. Trimming stripped 0 bases from V and 0 bases from J, with 9 bases between. Per germline, CDR1 SGHNT and CDR2 YYREEE (reference sequence). There are 15 residues in the CDR3.

The chain is built from TRBV29-1 and TRBJ2-7, with D uncertain. The CDR3 is made up of 10 amino acids. V was shortened by 4 bases and J by 7 bases, with 8 bases between the two germline ends. Germline CDR1 and CDR2: SQVTM and ANQGSEA. The DNA for the CDR3 is TGCAGCGTTGGGAGCGATGAGCAGTACTTC. This sequence encodes CSVGSDEQYF.

The chain carries TRBV30 and TRBJ2-7; 10 bases fit TRBD2. Trimming cost V 5 bases and J 3 bases; bases outside gene matches: 16. The CDR3 extends over 17 amino acids. Germline V gene data show CDR1 as GTSNPN and CDR2 as SVGIG (reference sequence). The CDR3 is CAWLPTSGTSANYEQYF. CDR3 DNA: TGTGCCTGGTTACCAACGAGCGGGACTAGCGCTAACTACGAGCAGTACTTC. Full variable domain (rest looked up from reference TRBV30 and TRBJ2-7): SQTIHQWPATLVQPVGSPLSLECTVEGTSNPNLYWYRQAAGRGLQLLFYSVGIGQISSEVPQNLSASRPQDRQFILSSKKLLLSDSGFYLCAWLPTSGTSANYEQYFGPGTRLTVT.

The chain combines TRBV15 with TRBJ2-2; D not certain. The length of the CDR3 is 11 residues. Germline CDR1 reads LNHNV; CDR2 reads YYDKDF (reference sequence). V was shortened by 5 bases and J by 8 bases, with 6 bases between the two germline ends. CDR3 bases: TGTGCCACCAGCCGGCGGGGGGAGCTGTTTTTT. It translates to CATSRRGELFF. Supplemented by reference TRBV15 and TRBJ2-2, the full variable domain reads DAMVIQNPRYQVTQFGKPVTLSCSQTLNHNVMYWYQQKSSQAPKLLFHYYDKDFNNEADTPDNFQSRRPNTSFCFLDIRSPGLGDTAMYLCATSRRGELFFGEGSRLTVL.

The rearrangement links TRBV27 to TRBJ1-1; TRBD1 aligns across 8 bases. Looked up from germline, CDR1 is MNHEY and CDR2 is SMNVEV (reference sequence). The V segment lost 8 bases and the J segment 8 bases; nucleotides outside the gene matches: 16. This CDR3 spans 15 amino acids. Here the CDR3 reads CASQVARQGRKEAFF. The CDR3 bases are TGTGCCAGCCAAGTGGCTCGACAGGGGCGAAAAGAAGCTTTCTTT.

The chain links TRBV4-2 to TRBJ2-7; TRBD1 matches at 10 bases. V lost 3 bases and J lost 1; bases outside the gene matches: 12. The CDR3 has 18 residues. Germline V gene data show CDR1 as LGHNA and CDR2 as YNFKEQ. CDR3: CASSHPEGGTGDSYEQYF. In DNA, the CDR3 is TGTGCCAGCAGCCACCCCGAGGGTGGGACAGGGGATTCCTACGAGCAGTACTTC.

This clone turned up a few times. The chain has TRBV7-9 and TRBJ2-7; 8 bases align to TRBD1. Trimming took 4 bases from V and 5 from J; bases not matched to a gene: 10. This CDR3 has 15 amino acids. Germline V gene data show CDR1 as SEHNR and CDR2 as FQNEAQ (reference sequence). DNA for the CDR3: TGTGCCAGCAGCTCGAACCGGGACAGGATAAACGAGCAGTACTTC. Protein product: CASSSNRDRINEQYF.

The chain employs TRBV4-3 and TRBJ2-5, with D perhaps TRBD2 (7 bases). The J call may be mistaken, given a closer DNA end match to TRBJ2-7. This CDR3 spans 15 amino acids. From germline, CDR1 is LGHNA and CDR2 YSLEER. The CDR3 sequence is CASSQEGGAPYEQYF. In DNA, the CDR3 is TGCGCCAGCAGCCAAGAGGGGGGGGCGCCTTACGAGCAGTACTTC.

This clone has just one count. The chain has TRBV5-1 and TRBJ2-2; a possible D gene is TRBD1 (6 bases). Germline V CDR1 and CDR2: SGHRS, YFSETQ. This CDR3 region has 16 residues. Trimming stripped 0 bases from V and 0 bases from J, with 9 bases between. CDR3 nucleotide sequence: TGCGCCAGCAGCTTGGTCCCAGGGGCGAACACCGGGGAGCTGTTTTTT. Translation: CASSLVPGANTGELFF.

This chain connects TRBV12-2 to TRBJ2-3; the D call in the table, TRBD1, was not verified against the DNA. TRBV12-2 is a pseudogene locus. The CDR3 totals 17 residues. The CDR3 here is CASRPKTTGTSTDTQYF. The CDR3 region has the DNA TGTGCAAGTCGCCCCAAAACGACAGGCACTAGCACAGATACGCAGTATTTT.

V and J are TRBV19 and TRBJ1-3, with a weak D call TRBD1 (6 bases). Germline assignment: CDR1 LNHDA and CDR2 SQIVND (reference sequence). Trimming pared 6 bases from V and 1 base from J, leaving 19 bases between. The CDR3 covers 17 residues. The CDR3 is CASRNPNRDTSGNTIYF. CDR3 bases: TGTGCCAGTAGAAACCCTAACAGGGATACATCTGGAAACACCATATATTTT.

V usage is TRBV5-1 and J usage is TRBJ2-2; TRBD1 matches 9 bases. J gave up 4 bases and V 4 bases, and 11 bases lay outside the gene matches. The CDR3 is 17 residues long. CDR1 SGHRS and CDR2 YFSETQ come from the germline V gene. CDR3 region: CASSDQGQGGGTGELFF. The CDR3 nucleotides read TGCGCCAGCAGCGACCAGGGACAGGGAGGCGGCACCGGGGAGCTGTTTTTT.

V gene TRBV19 combines with J gene TRBJ1-2, with unresolved D. The CDR3 is 16 residues long. From germline, CDR1 is LNHDA and CDR2 SQIVND (reference sequence). Trimming removed 7 bases from V and 4 bases from J, with 22 bases in between. The CDR3 here is CASNLPSTETSYGYTF. CDR3 sequence (DNA): TGTGCCAGTAACCTCCCTTCGACGGAGACCTCCTATGGCTACACCTTC.

The chain joins TRBV2 to TRBJ2-2, with 10 nucleotides matching TRBD1. Germline-derived CDR1 and CDR2 are SNHLY and FYNNEI. The CDR3 length is 15 residues. V lost 2 bases to trimming and J lost 7 bases; unmatched junction nucleotides: 4. This CDR3 is CASSERGQGNGELFF. The DNA of the CDR3 is TGTGCCAGCAGTGAAAGGGGACAGGGGAACGGGGAGCTGTTTTTT.